The 16 T cell receptor beta chains given below trace back to one sample, sequenced in a study of blood T cell repertoires in COVID-19. Profiling relied on immunoSEQ multiplex PCR, and the TCRdb table lists in-frame clones only, not all of them. The repertoire holds around 260,000 clones, with around 86% as singletons. The sequenced material came from peripheral blood. These receptors all stem from a woman in her forties who had recovered from COVID-19.

The chain carries TRBV10-1 and TRBJ2-1; 9 nucleotides match TRBD2. This CDR3 has 15 residues. Germline values: CDR1 WNHNN, CDR2 SYGVQD (reference sequence). V was pared by 6 bases and J by 3 bases, with 6 bases of the junction left unmatched. The CDR3 DNA follows: TGCGCCAGCAGAGATCTAGCGGGGCTCTACAATGAGCAGTTCTTC. Its protein is CASRDLAGLYNEQFF.

V usage is TRBV7-3 and J usage is TRBJ2-5, with 7 bases fitting TRBD2. Germline V gene sequence: CDR1 SGHTA, CDR2 FQGTGA. J was trimmed by 7 bases and V by 1 base; bases with no gene match: 6. The CDR3 sequence is 14 residues long. The CDR3 region is CASSLMASGGTQYF. For the CDR3, the DNA is TGTGCCAGCAGCTTAATGGCTAGCGGAGGGACCCAGTACTTC.

The genes are TRBV9 and TRBJ2-5; 11 nucleotides align to TRBD2. In germline, CDR1 is SGDLS, CDR2 YYNGEE. This CDR3 has 17 amino acids. Trimming at V came to 0 bases and at J to 1 base, leaving 5 bases not matched to a gene. The CDR3 is CASSVGGTSGAQETQYF. The CDR3 DNA reads TGTGCCAGCAGCGTAGGAGGGACTAGCGGCGCCCAAGAGACCCAGTACTTC.

This rearrangement joins TRBV27 to TRBJ2-7; the D gene is possibly TRBD2 (6 bases). The CDR3 is 16 residues long. Germline assignment: CDR1 MNHEY and CDR2 SMNVEV (reference sequence). Trimming cost V 8 bases and J 0 bases, with 20 bases left between them. The CDR3 sequence: CASAKGTGLSSYEQYF. CDR3 DNA sequence: TGTGCCAGCGCGAAAGGTACGGGACTCAGCTCCTACGAGCAGTACTTC.

This chain connects TRBV5-1 to TRBJ1-2; no clear D. Germline V lookup: CDR1 SGHRS, CDR2 YFSETQ. Trimming removed 4 bases at V and 5 bases at J, with 18 bases between. The CDR3 sequence is 15 residues long. The CDR3 reads CASSLSASTSYGYTF. In DNA form, the CDR3 reads TGCGCCAGCAGCCTTAGCGCCAGCACATCTTATGGCTACACCTTC.

The J gene is TRBJ1-3, the V gene TRBV30; D not certain. Germline V lookup: CDR1 GTSNPN, CDR2 SVGIG (reference sequence). V shed 4 bases and J shed 7 bases, with 8 bases lying between them. CDR3 length: 11 residues. CDR3 bases: TGTGCCTGGAATCGTCTCAACACCATATATTTT. Its protein is CAWNRLNTIYF.

This chain connects TRBV7-6 to TRBJ2-7; D ambiguous. The V gene's germline CDR1 is SGHVS and CDR2 FNYEAQ. Between the trimmed V and J ends, which lost 5 bases and 6 bases, there was a span of 14 bases. There are 13 residues in the CDR3. CDR3 nucleotides: TGTGCCAGCAGCCCCGATGTAGTCTCCGAGCAGTACTTC. Its protein product is CASSPDVVSEQYF.

The V gene is TRBV10-2, the J gene TRBJ1-4, with TRBD1 as a possible D gene (6 bases). Germline V gene sequence: CDR1 WSHSY, CDR2 SAAADI. The V end lost 6 bases, the J end lost 8 bases, and 16 bases lay between the germline ends. The CDR3 spans 14 residues. The CDR3 DNA reads as TGCGCCAGCAGGGGAACAGGGAGTCAAGAAAAACTGTTTTTT. It encodes CASRGTGSQEKLFF.

The chain employs TRBV7-2 and TRBJ1-6; TRBD1 might be the D (6 bases). Germline CDR1 and CDR2: SGHTA and FQGNSA. The length of the CDR3 is 16 residues. Deletions cut 1 base from V and 7 bases from J, with 14 bases between. In DNA form, the CDR3 reads TGTGCCAGCAGCTTAGTGGCAGGGGCCCTAAATTCACCCCTCCACTTT. This sequence encodes CASSLVAGALNSPLHF.

This clone was seen a handful of times. This chain uses TRBV19 with TRBJ1-2; D might be TRBD1 (5 bases). V lost 1 base and J lost 8, with 11 bases in between. The CDR3 contains 13 residues. The germline V gene encodes CDR1 LNHDA and CDR2 SQIVND (reference sequence). The DNA of the CDR3 is TGTGCCAGTAGTATAGGGGGCGAGCCCGGCTACACCTTC. As protein: CASSIGGEPGYTF. Variable domain in full (rest from reference TRBV19 and TRBJ1-2): DGGITQSPKYLFRKEGQNVTLSCEQNLNHDAMYWYRQDPGQGLRLIYYSQIVNDFQKGDIAEGYSVSREKKESFPLTVTSAQKNPTAFYLCASSIGGEPGYTFGSGTRLTVV.

The gene calls are TRBV7-6 and TRBJ2-5; the match to TRBD2 covers 14 bases. Germline V CDR1 and CDR2: SGHVS, FNYEAQ. J lost 2 bases, V lost 1 base, and 6 bases had no gene match. This CDR3 is 18 amino acids long. The CDR3 here is CASSLVPGLAGVQETQYF. In DNA form, the CDR3 reads TGTGCCAGCAGCTTAGTCCCGGGACTAGCGGGAGTACAAGAGACCCAGTACTTC. Variable domain in full (rest from reference TRBV7-6 and TRBJ2-5): GAGVSQSPRYKVTKRGQDVALRCDPISGHVSLYWYRQALGQGPEFLTYFNYEAQQDKSGLPNDRFSAERPEGSISTLTIQRTEQRDSAMYRCASSLVPGLAGVQETQYFGPGTRLLVL.

This chain links TRBV5-1 with TRBJ2-2, with 11 bases aligning to TRBD2. This CDR3 has 16 amino acids. CDR1 is SGHRS and CDR2 is YFSETQ in the germline V gene. The J segment lost 3 bases and the V segment lost 2 bases, leaving 3 bases of the junction unmatched. The CDR3 bases are TGCGCCAGCAGCTTCGGGACTAGCGGCGACACCGGGGAGCTGTTTTTT. It encodes CASSFGTSGDTGELFF. The variable domain in full, with the rest retrieved from reference TRBV5-1 and TRBJ2-2, is KAGVTQTPRYLIKTRGQQVTLSCSPISGHRSVSWYQQTPGQGLQFLFEYFSETQRNKGNFPGRFSGRQFSNSRSEMNVSTLELGDSALYLCASSFGTSGDTGELFFGEGSRLTVL.

The V gene is TRBV11-3, the J gene TRBJ2-5; unclear D gene. The CDR3 has 12 amino acids. Germline CDR1 reads SGHNT; CDR2 reads YENEEA. Trimming shortened V by 3 bases and J by 4 bases, and 6 bases separated the two germline ends. This chain's CDR3 is CASSFPGETQYF. CDR3 in DNA: TGTGCCAGCAGCTTTCCGGGAGAGACCCAGTACTTC.

This chain uses TRBV5-1 with TRBJ1-4, with D hard to call. V was pared by 0 bases and J by 0 bases, with 12 bases between. The CDR3 totals 17 residues. Germline values: CDR1 SGHRS, CDR2 YFSETQ. CDR3 residues: CASSLGVSRATNEKLFF. DNA of the CDR3: TGCGCCAGCAGCTTGGGTGTCAGTCGGGCAACTAATGAAAAACTGTTTTTT.

The rearrangement uses TRBV11-3 and TRBJ2-1; D might be TRBD2 (6 bases). Germline loops: CDR1 SGHNT, CDR2 YENEEA. The CDR3 consists of 17 residues. V lost 0 bases and J 10 bases, leaving 22 bases between the germline ends. The CDR3: CASSLERDSQTNGEQFF. CDR3 sequence (DNA): TGTGCCAGCAGCTTAGAACGGGACTCACAAACTAACGGGGAGCAGTTCTTC.

J is TRBJ2-2 and V is TRBV27; 8 positions agree with TRBD2. The junction had 4 bases not matched to a gene; V was cut back by 5 bases and J by 5 bases. Germline lookup yields CDR1 MNHEY and CDR2 SMNVEV (reference sequence). The CDR3 is made up of 14 amino acids. CDR3 sequence: CASSLGLATGELFF. The CDR3 DNA sequence: TGTGCCAGCAGTCTCGGACTAGCTACCGGGGAGCTGTTTTTT.